Listed below are T cell receptor beta chains from one sample, sequenced in a study of vaccination and CD4 T cells after COVID-19. Their antigens remain unidentified. Each CDR3 protein is one row after TCRdb ran MiXCR on the PCR reads. The table lists 13,000 to 15,000 distinct CDR3 sequences, around 56% of them singletons, with approximately 12% in the top ten. Sequenced input: CD4+ T cells from blood, cultured in vitro. Receptor source: a human donor who had recovered from COVID-19. CDR3s include the opening cysteine and the closing phenylalanine or tryptophan. D genes are given only for firm matches. Clone size is not always given. Where it is, it says once, few, many or a class for expanded clones.

v_gene	d_gene	abundance	j_gene	CDR3nt	CDR3aa
TRBV6-1	.	.	TRBJ2-1	TGTGCCAGCAGTGAAATGACAGGCGGCTACAATGAGCAGTTCTTC	CASSEMTGGYNEQFF
TRBV20-1	TRBD2	.	TRBJ2-2	TGCAGCGGACAGCGGGAGACCGGGGAGCTGTTTTTT	CSGQRETGELFF
TRBV5-4	.	.	TRBJ2-2	TGTGCCAGCAGCTTTATCAGTAACACCGGGGAGCTGTTTTTT	CASSFISNTGELFF
TRBV12-2	.	.	TRBJ2-1	TGTGCAAGTCGCTCCCTTACCCTGGCGGAAATCTACAATGAGCAGTTCTTC	CASRSLTLAEIYNEQFF
TRBV20-1	TRBD2	.	TRBJ2-3	TGCAGTGGGTCGGAGCGGGAGAGGGGCACAGATACGCAGTATTTT	CSGSERERGTDTQYF
TRBV10-3	TRBD1	.	TRBJ2-1	TGTGCCATCAGCCGACCAGGGGGTGGCTCCTACAATGAGCAGTTCTTC	CAISRPGGGSYNEQFF
TRBV27	TRBD2	.	TRBJ2-3	TGTGCCAGCACTTCCCTAGCGGGAGATCGGACAGATACGCAGTATTTT	CASTSLAGDRTDTQYF
TRBV19	.	.	TRBJ1-5	TGTGCCAGTAGTAAGGGACAAAGTTACAATCAGCCCCAGCATTTT	CASSKGQSYNQPQHF
TRBV24-1	.	few	TRBJ2-7	TGTGCCACCAGTGATACCGGGACCCACTCCTACGAGCAGTACTTC	CATSDTGTHSYEQYF
TRBV5-4	.	few	TRBJ2-5	TGTGCCAGCAGCTTGGTGGGGGAAGAGACCCAGTACTTC	CASSLVGEETQYF
TRBV30	.	.	TRBJ2-7	TGTGCCTGGAGTGTACTGATGCCCTACGAGCAGTACTTC	CAWSVLMPYEQYF
TRBV6-4	.	few	TRBJ2-3	TGTGCCAGCAGTGACGGGAGCACAGATACGCAGTATTTT	CASSDGSTDTQYF
TRBV6-5	.	few	TRBJ2-2	TGTGCCAGCAGTTACAGGGAAACCGGGGAGCTGTTTTTT	CASSYRETGELFF
TRBV27	TRBD2	.	TRBJ2-1	TGTGCCAGCAGTTTATCGGCAAGACTAGCGGGACATTTCTTC	CASSLSARLAGHFF
TRBV14	TRBD2	once	TRBJ2-3	TGTGCCAGCAGCCAATATGCGGGAGCGGGCACAGATACGCAGTATTTT	CASSQYAGAGTDTQYF
TRBV3-1	TRBD1	.	TRBJ1-2	TGTGCCAGCAGCCAAGAGTTAGGCAGGGGGTCTTCTGGAGGCTACACCTTC	CASSQELGRGSSGGYTF
TRBV2	TRBD1	.	TRBJ1-2	TGTGCCAGCAGTGATGGAGCAGGGGGCAAATATGGCTACACCTTC	CASSDGAGGKYGYTF
TRBV28	.	few	TRBJ1-2	TGTGCCAGCAGTCGGGGTAGAGGAGGCTACACCTTC	CASSRGRGGYTF
TRBV20-1	.	.	TRBJ2-7	TGCAGTGCTAGAGGGGGATTTGTGGGCGAGCAGTACTTC	CSARGGFVGEQYF
TRBV28	TRBD1	few	TRBJ1-6	TGTGCCAGCAGGTCAGGACAGGGCTATTCACCCCTCCACTTT	CASRSGQGYSPLHF
TRBV20-1	.	few	TRBJ2-5	TGCAGTGCTAGTCGGCGGAGGGAGACCCAGTACTTC	CSASRRRETQYF
TRBV6-5	TRBD1	.	TRBJ1-1	TGTGCCAGCAGGTACGACACAGGGGCCCACACTGAAGCTTTCTTT	CASRYDTGAHTEAFF
TRBV20-1	.	few	TRBJ1-1	TGCAGTGGGGGGCAGATAAACACTGAAGCTTTCTTT	CSGGQINTEAFF
TRBV2	TRBD1	.	TRBJ1-2	TGTGCCAGCAACACCGGGACAGGGATGGGTGGCTACACCTTC	CASNTGTGMGGYTF
TRBV7-2	.	few	TRBJ1-3	TGTGCCAGCAGCTTAGCGAGCGGAAACACCATATATTTT	CASSLASGNTIYF
TRBV7-2	TRBD2	.	TRBJ2-7	TGTGCCAGCAGCTTATGGGGACTAGCGGCAACATGGCCTGACGAGCAGTACTTC	CASSLWGLAATWPDEQYF
TRBV29-1	.	.	TRBJ2-5	TGCAGCGCAAGAGCAGGGTTTGAGGAGACCCAGTACTTC	CSARAGFEETQYF
TRBV20-1	.	.	TRBJ2-2	TGCAGTGCTGCCCGACAGGCCGGGGAGCTGTTTTTT	CSAARQAGELFF
TRBV30	TRBD2	.	TRBJ2-1	TGTGCCTGGAGCCCCGGGCTAGCGGGAGTAGATGAGCAGTTCTTC	CAWSPGLAGVDEQFF
TRBV20-1	.	.	TRBJ2-5	TGCAGTGCTAGAGCTTCGGTGGCAGGGACTGTTCTACGAGAGACCCAGTACTTC	CSARASVAGTVLRETQYF
TRBV7-3	.	.	TRBJ1-2	TGTGCCAGCAGCTTAAAGGGCGGCTATGGCTACACCTTC	CASSLKGGYGYTF
TRBV7-2	TRBD2	.	TRBJ2-3	TGTGCCAGCAGCTTATGGGTTAGACTAGCCCGCACAGATACGCAGTATTTT	CASSLWVRLARTDTQYF
TRBV30	TRBD1	.	TRBJ1-2	TGTGCCTGGACCAGGACAGGGACTTACTATGGCTACACCTTC	CAWTRTGTYYGYTF
TRBV30	TRBD2	.	TRBJ2-7	TGTGCCTGGACTCTTGGTCTAGCGGGGAACTACGAGCAGTACTTC	CAWTLGLAGNYEQYF
TRBV6-2/TRBV6-3	TRBD1	few	TRBJ2-6	TGTGCCAGCAGTTACGACAGGGGCTCTGGGGCCAACGTCCTGACTTTC	CASSYDRGSGANVLTF
TRBV12-3/TRBV12-4	TRBD2	.	TRBJ2-1	TGTGCCAGCAGTTCCGTGACTAGCGGGACGTACAATGAGCAGTTCTTC	CASSSVTSGTYNEQFF
TRBV6-5	.	few	TRBJ1-1	TGTGCCAGCAGTTACTCGGGGGGTTTCGTCACTGAAGCTTTCTTT	CASSYSGGFVTEAFF
TRBV15	.	.	TRBJ1-5	TGTGCCACCAGTACGCAGGGAGATCAGCCCCAGCATTTT	CATSTQGDQPQHF
TRBV5-1	TRBD1	.	TRBJ1-2	TGCGCCAGCAGCTTTCTGGGACAGGGTCGTGGCTACACCTTC	CASSFLGQGRGYTF
TRBV2	TRBD1	.	TRBJ2-5	TGTGCCAGCACGAGACAGGGGCCTTCGCAAGAGACCCAGTACTTC	CASTRQGPSQETQYF
TRBV11-2	.	few	TRBJ1-2	TGTGCCAGCAGCTTAGCGGCAGGGTTGGACTATGGCTACACCTTC	CASSLAAGLDYGYTF
TRBV4-3	.	.	TRBJ2-2	TGCGCCAGCAGCCAAAGGACCGGGACGTCGAACACCGGGGAGCTGTTTTTT	CASSQRTGTSNTGELFF
TRBV20-1	.	few	TRBJ1-5	TGCAGTGCTAGGTCACGGGGAGGAAGTAGCAATCAGCCCCAGCATTTT	CSARSRGGSSNQPQHF
TRBV28	.	.	TRBJ1-2	TGTGCCAGCAGTTTAAATGCTGGCAATAACTACACCTTC	CASSLNAGNNYTF
TRBV28	TRBD1	.	TRBJ1-4	TGTGCCAGCAGCCCCGGGGACAGGTATAATGAAAAACTGTTTTTT	CASSPGDRYNEKLFF
TRBV19	.	.	TRBJ2-3	TGTGCCAGTAGTCTTAGCAGCGGAGGCACGCAAAATACGCAGTATTTT	CASSLSSGGTQNTQYF
TRBV2	TRBD2	once	TRBJ2-3	TGTGCCAGCAAGGAGGAGCGGGGCCTAAGCACAGATACGCAGTATTTT	CASKEERGLSTDTQYF
TRBV20-1	.	few	TRBJ1-5	TGCAGTGCTAGAGAAGGGGTTGGCAATCAGCCCCAGCATTTT	CSAREGVGNQPQHF
TRBV5-1	TRBD1	.	TRBJ1-3	TGCGCCAGCAGCTTGGCGGGACAGGGGTTCGGAAACACCATATATTTT	CASSLAGQGFGNTIYF
TRBV10-3	.	few	TRBJ1-2	TGTGCCATCAGTGAGTCGACAGGATCCTATGGCTACACCTTC	CAISESTGSYGYTF
TRBV20-1	TRBD1	.	TRBJ1-1	TGCAGTGCCTCACAGGGGCCGGGTGGAGCTTTCTTT	CSASQGPGGAFF
TRBV15	.	few	TRBJ1-4	TGTGCCACCAGCAGAGATCTGTTGCAGGGATTAGGGGAAAAACTGTTTTTT	CATSRDLLQGLGEKLFF
TRBV20-1	TRBD2	.	TRBJ2-1	TGCAGTGCGCCAACTAGCGGGAGGGGCAGAGAGCAGTTCTTC	CSAPTSGRGREQFF
TRBV7-9	.	.	TRBJ2-2	TGTGCCAGCAGCCTGACACGCGGGCTGTTTTTT	CASSLTRGLFF
TRBV7-6	TRBD2	few	TRBJ2-7	TGTGCCAGCAGCTTAACTACTAGCGTTCTGGTGTCCTACGAGCAGTACTTC	CASSLTTSVLVSYEQYF
TRBV20-1	.	.	TRBJ1-1	TGCAGTGCCCCGATGGCGGGGGGGGGATGGGGAGCTTTCTTT	CSAPMAGGGWGAFF
TRBV28	.	.	TRBJ2-7	TGTGCCAGCACCCCCCCGGGAGTTAGCTCCTACGAGCAGTACTTC	CASTPPGVSSYEQYF
TRBV20-1	TRBD1	.	TRBJ2-7	TGCAGTGCTAACCCCGGGACAGGGACCTACGAGCAGTACTTC	CSANPGTGTYEQYF
TRBV12-3/TRBV12-4	.	.	TRBJ2-2	TGTGCCAGCAGCTTACTGGATGGAACCACCGGGGAGCTGTTTTTT	CASSLLDGTTGELFF
TRBV19	TRBD1	few	TRBJ2-7	TGTGCCAGTAGTATAGGTGGACAGGGCCCCTACGAGCAGTACTTC	CASSIGGQGPYEQYF